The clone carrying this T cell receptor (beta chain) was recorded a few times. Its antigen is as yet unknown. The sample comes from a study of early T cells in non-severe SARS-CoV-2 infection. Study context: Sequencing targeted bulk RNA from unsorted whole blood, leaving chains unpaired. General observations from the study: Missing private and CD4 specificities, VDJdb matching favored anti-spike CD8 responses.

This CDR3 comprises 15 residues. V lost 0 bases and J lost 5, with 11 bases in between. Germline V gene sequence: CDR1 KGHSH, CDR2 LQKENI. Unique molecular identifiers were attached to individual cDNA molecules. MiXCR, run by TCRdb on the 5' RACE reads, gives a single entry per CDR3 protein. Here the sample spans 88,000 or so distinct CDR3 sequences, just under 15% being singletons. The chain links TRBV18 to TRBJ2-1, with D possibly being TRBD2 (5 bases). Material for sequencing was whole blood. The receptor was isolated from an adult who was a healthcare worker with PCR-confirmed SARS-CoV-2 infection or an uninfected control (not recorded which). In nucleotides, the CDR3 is TGTGCCAGCTCACCACCGGGGAGCCGCGACAATGAGCAGTTCTTC. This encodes CASSPPGSRDNEQFF.